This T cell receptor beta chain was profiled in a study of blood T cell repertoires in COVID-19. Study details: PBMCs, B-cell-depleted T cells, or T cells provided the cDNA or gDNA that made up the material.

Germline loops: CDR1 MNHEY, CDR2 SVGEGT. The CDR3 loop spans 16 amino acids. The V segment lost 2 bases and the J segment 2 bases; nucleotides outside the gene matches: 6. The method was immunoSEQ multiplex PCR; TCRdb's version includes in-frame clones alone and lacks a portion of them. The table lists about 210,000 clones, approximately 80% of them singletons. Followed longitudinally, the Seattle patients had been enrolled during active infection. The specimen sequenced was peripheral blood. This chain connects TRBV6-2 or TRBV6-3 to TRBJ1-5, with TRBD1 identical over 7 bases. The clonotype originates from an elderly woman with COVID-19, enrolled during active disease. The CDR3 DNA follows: TGTGCCAGCAGTTACCCCCGACAGGGCGGCAATCAGCCCCAGCATTTT. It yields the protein CASSYPRQGGNQPQHF.